This record concerns one T cell receptor beta chain sequence. Per the authors' pipeline: Estimates of nucleated cell counts were drawn from the amplification of reference gene primers. TCRdb keeps only in-frame clones here, not all; method: immunoSEQ multiplex PCR. Clone size and the V and J calls come from that table; the DNA yielded D and trimming. Seen here are about 300,000 clones, around 90% observed once, and the top ten hold over 1%. The entry originates in a study of blood T cell repertoires in COVID-19. On the study more broadly: Material from acute and convalescent COVID-19 was sourced from the United States, Italy and Spain.

The CDR3 has 15 amino acids. Germline V lookup: CDR1 SGHTA, CDR2 FQGNSA. V gave up 4 bases and J gave up 8 bases; unmatched junction bases: 8. Material for sequencing was peripheral blood. The genes are TRBV7-2 and TRBJ2-1, with TRBD1 identical over 10 bases. The sequence came from a man between 65 and 80 years old with acute or convalescent COVID-19. CDR3: CASSSRDRGIDEQFF. The CDR3 DNA sequence: TGTGCCAGCAGCTCCCGGGACAGGGGCATAGATGAGCAGTTCTTC.